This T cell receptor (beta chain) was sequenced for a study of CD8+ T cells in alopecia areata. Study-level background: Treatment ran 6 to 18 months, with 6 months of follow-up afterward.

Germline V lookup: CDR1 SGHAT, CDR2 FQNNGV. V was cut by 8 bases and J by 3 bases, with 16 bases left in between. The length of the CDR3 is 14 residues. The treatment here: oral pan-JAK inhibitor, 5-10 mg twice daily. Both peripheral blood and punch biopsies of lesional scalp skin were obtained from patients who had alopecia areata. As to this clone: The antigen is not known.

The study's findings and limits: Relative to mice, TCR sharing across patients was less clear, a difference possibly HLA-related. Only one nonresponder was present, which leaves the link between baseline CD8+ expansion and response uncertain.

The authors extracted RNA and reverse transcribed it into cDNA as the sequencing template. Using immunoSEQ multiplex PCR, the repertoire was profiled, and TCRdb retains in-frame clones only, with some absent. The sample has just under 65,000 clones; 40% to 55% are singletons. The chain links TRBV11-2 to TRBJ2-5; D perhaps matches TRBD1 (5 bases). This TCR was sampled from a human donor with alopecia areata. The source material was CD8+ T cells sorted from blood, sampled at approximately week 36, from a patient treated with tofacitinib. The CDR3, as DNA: TGTGCCAGCCGCCCTTTAGGGGTAGAAGAGACCCAGTACTTC. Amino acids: CASRPLGVEETQYF.